The source of this TCR beta chain is a study of T-cell memory formation after mild COVID-19. As for the study in general: There were largely donor-specific TCR clusters. Study outcomes and limitations: Pre-infection memory held some responding clones, suggesting pre-existing cross-reactive T cells responded. Clones that shrank (day 15 to 85) were balanced CD4/CD8, whereas later expanders leaned CD4+.

This clonotype came up a few times. Its antigen remains unknown. TCRdb fed the 5' RACE reads into MiXCR, producing one record per CDR3 protein. The data contain 200,000 to 250,000 distinct CDR3 sequences, roughly 9.4% of them singletons. V trimming: 1 base; J trimming: 6 bases; junction bases outside the gene matches: 7. From germline, CDR1 is LNHNV and CDR2 YYDKDF (reference sequence). The CDR3 covers 15 residues. The chain recombines TRBV15 with TRBJ2-3; 7 bases are a match to TRBD2. The sample taken for sequencing was PBMCs or a T cell subset sorted from them (not recorded which). This clonotype was sampled from a man aged 18 to 29 who had mild COVID-19 (a few samples of this study predate the infection). Cell type and time point are not known. CDR3: CATSRAGEGSDTQYF. In DNA form, the CDR3 reads TGTGCCACCAGCAGAGCGGGGGAGGGGAGTGATACGCAGTATTTT.